The next 2 T cell receptor beta chains were all read from a single sample in a study of T cells in women clearing cervical HPV infection. The repertoire was sequenced with immunoSEQ multiplex PCR; TCRdb's copy has only in-frame clones and lacks some. This sample's table has 30,000 to 40,000 clones. Sample: blood buffy coat. These receptors were obtained from a woman between 18 and 70 years old with a cervical HPV16 infection that either progressed to CIN3+ or cleared (not recorded which).

As to this clone: The read ends 3 residues early relative to the CDR3; the germline J gene fills the gap. The genes are TRBV10-3 and TRBJ2-1; TRBD2 aligns across 7 bases. In germline, CDR1 is ENHRY, CDR2 SYGVKD. V lost 6 bases, J lost 9 bases, and 14 bases stayed unmatched. The CDR3 runs to 15 residues. CDR3 amino acids: CAISQLAVPQVEQFF. The sequenced CDR3 bases are TGTGCCATCAGCCAGCTAGCGGTTCCTCAGGTTGAG.

Notes on this clone: The read terminates 3 residues ahead of where the CDR3 ends, so the germline J gene completes it. This chain connects TRBV20-1 to TRBJ2-7; tentatively, D is TRBD1 (5 bases). There are 14 residues in the CDR3. The germline V and J ends were trimmed by 0 bases and 0 bases, with 9 bases remaining between them. CDR1 is DFQATT, CDR2 SNEGSKA, per germline (reference sequence). CDR3 DNA, as far as it was read: TGCAGTGCTAGAGATACACAGGACTCCTACGAG. Its translation: CSARDTQDSYE. The complete CDR3 protein is CSARDTQDSYEQYF.